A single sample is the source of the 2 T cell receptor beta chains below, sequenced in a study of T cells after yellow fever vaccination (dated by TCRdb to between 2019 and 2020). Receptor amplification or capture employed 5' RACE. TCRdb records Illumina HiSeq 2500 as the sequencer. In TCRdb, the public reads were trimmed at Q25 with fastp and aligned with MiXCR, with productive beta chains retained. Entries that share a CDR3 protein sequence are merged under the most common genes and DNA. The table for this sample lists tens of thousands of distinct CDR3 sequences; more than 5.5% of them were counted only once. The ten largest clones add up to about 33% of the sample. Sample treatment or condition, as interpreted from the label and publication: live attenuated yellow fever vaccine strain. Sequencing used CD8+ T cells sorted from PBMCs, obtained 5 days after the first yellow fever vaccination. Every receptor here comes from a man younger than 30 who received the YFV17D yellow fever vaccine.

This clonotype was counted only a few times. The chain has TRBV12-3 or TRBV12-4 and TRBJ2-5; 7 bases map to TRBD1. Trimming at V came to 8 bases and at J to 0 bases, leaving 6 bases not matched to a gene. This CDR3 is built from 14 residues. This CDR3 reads CASSPTGHQETQYF. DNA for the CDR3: TGTGCCAGCTCGCCGACAGGGCACCAAGAGACCCAGTACTTC.

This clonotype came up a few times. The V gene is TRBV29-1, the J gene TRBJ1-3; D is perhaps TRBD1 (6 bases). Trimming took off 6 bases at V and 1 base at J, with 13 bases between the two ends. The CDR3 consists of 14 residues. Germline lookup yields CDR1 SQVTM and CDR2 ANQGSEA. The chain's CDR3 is CSVEAGESGNTIYF. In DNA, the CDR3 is TGCAGCGTGGAGGCAGGGGAGTCTGGAAACACCATATATTTT.